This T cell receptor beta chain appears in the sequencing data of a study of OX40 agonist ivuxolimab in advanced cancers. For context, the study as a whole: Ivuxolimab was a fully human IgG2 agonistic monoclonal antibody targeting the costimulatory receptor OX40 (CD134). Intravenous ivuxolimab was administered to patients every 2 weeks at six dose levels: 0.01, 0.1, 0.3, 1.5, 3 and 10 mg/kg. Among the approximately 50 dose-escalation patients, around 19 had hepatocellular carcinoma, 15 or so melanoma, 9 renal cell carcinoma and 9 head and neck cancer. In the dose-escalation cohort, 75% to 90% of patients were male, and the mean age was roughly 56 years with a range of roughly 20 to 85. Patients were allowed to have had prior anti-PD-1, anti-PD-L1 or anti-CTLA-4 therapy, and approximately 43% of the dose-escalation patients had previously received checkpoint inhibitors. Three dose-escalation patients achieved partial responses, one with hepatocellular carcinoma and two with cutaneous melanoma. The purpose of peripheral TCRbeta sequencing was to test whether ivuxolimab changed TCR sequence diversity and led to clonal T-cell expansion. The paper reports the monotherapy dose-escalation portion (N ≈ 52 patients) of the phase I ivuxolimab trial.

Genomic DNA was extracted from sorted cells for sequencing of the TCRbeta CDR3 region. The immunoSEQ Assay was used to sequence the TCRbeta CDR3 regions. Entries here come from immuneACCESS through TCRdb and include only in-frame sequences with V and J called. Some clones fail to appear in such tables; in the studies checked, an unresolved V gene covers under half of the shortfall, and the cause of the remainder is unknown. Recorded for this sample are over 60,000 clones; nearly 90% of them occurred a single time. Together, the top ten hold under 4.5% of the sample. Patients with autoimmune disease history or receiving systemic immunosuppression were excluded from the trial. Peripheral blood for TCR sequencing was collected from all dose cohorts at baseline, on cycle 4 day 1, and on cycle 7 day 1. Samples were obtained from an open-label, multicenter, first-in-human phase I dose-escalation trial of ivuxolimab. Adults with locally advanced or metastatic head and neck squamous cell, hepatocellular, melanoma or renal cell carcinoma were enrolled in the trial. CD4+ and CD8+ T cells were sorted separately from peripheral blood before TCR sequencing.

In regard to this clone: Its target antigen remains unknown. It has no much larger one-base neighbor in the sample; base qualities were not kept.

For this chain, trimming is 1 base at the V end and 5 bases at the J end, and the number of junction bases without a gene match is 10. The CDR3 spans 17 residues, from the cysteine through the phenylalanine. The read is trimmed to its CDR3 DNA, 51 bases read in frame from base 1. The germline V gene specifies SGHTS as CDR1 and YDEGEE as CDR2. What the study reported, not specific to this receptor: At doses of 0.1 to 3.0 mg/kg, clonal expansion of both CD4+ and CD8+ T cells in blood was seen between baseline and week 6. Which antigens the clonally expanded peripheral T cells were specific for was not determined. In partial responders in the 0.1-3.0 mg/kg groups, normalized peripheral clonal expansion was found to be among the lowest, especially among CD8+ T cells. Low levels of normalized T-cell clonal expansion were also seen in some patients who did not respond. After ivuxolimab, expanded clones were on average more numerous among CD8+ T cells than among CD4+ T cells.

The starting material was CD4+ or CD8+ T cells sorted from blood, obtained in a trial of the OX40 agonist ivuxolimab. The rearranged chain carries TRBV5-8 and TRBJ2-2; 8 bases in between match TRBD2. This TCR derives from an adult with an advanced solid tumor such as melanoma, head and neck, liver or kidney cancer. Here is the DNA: TGTGCCAGCAGCTTGTATGACGGGAGGGCTTATACCGGGGAGCTGTTTTTT. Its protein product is CASSLYDGRAYTGELFF.